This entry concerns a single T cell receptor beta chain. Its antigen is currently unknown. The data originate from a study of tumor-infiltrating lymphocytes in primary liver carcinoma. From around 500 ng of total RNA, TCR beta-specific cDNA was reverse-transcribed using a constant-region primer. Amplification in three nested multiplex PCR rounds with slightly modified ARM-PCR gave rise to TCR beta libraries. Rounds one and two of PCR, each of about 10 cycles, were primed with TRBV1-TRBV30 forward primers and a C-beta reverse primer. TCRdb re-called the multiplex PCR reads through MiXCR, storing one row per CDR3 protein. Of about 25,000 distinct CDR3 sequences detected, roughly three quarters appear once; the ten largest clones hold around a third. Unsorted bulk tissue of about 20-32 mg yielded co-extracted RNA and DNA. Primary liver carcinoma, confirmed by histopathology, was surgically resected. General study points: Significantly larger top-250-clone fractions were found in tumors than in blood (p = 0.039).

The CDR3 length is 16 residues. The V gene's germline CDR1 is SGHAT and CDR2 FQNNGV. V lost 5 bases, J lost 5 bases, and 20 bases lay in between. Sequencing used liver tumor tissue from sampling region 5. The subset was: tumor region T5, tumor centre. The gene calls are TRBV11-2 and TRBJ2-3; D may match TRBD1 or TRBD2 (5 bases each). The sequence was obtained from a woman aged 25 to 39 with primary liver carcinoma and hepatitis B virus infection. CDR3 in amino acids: CASSQMREGRGDTQYF. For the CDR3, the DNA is TGTGCCAGCAGCCAGATGCGAGAGGGAAGGGGAGATACGCAGTATTTT.